The following is a T cell receptor (beta chain) sequence with its context. Seattle patient enrollment occurred during active infection, with longitudinal follow-up thereafter. The data belong to a study of blood T cell repertoires in COVID-19. Background on the study: Specimens from acute and convalescent COVID-19 originated in the United States, Italy and Spain. From T cells, B-cell-depleted T cells, or PBMCs came the material, which was cDNA or gDNA.

The CDR3 contains 14 residues. Trimming removed 6 bases from V and 6 bases from J, with 17 bases in between. Per the germline V gene, CDR1 is MDHEN and CDR2 is SYDVKM. Original analysis: Using reference gene primer amplification, nucleated cell counts were estimated. Method: immunoSEQ multiplex PCR; TCRdb's copy keeps in-frame clones and lacks some. V and J calls and clone size are those listed in that table; D and trimming were worked out from the DNA. The sample shows roughly 390,000 clones, about 89% of them seen only once. This clonotype was sampled from a woman aged 30 to 39 with COVID-19, enrolled during active disease. The sequenced sample consisted of peripheral blood. The chain combines TRBV28 with TRBJ1-2; tentatively, D is TRBD1 (5 bases). CDR3 protein: CASSPYWRGDGYTF. CDR3 sequence (DNA): TGTGCCAGCAGCCCCTACTGGAGGGGTGATGGCTACACCTTC.